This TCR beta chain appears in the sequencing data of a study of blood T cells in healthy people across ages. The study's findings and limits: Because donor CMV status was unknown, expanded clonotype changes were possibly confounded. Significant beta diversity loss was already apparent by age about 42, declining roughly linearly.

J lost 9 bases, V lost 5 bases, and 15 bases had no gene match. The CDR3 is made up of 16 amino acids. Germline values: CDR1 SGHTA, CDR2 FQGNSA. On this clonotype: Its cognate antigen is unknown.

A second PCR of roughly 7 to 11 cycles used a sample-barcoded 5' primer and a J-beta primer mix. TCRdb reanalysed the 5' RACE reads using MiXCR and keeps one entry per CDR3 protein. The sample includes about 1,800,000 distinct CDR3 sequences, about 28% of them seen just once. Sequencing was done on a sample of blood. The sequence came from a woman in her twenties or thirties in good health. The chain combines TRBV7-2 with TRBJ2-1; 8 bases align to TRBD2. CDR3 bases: TGTGCCAGCAGCCGTACGCGGGGGCTAGCGGGCGGTGAGCAGTTCTTC. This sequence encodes CASSRTRGLAGGEQFF.